Following are 25 T cell receptor beta chains from one sample sequenced in a study of cytomegalovirus exposure and HLA in healthy donors. A multiplex PCR was run with 60 Vbeta primers and 13 Jbeta primers. Libraries were prepared by immunoSEQ multiplex PCR; TCRdb keeps only in-frame clonotypes and omits some of them. This sample yields about 140,000 clones, of which nearly 80% are seen a single time; approximately 5.1% belongs to the top ten. The specimen sequenced was PBMCs. These receptors were taken from a male donor in good health and CMV-seronegative.

Points on this clone: At one end, the junction sequence differs from germline, possibly due to a read error. The chain recombines TRBV7-2 with TRBJ1-3; weak D call: TRBD1 (5 bases). The V gene's germline CDR1 is SGHTA and CDR2 FQGNSA. The CDR3 runs to 15 residues. The CDR3 here is CASRLDRYSGNTIYF. CDR3 nucleotide sequence: TGTGCCAGCAGGTTAGACAGATACTCTGGAAACACCATATATTTT. Drawing the rest from reference TRBV7-2 and TRBJ1-3, the complete variable domain is GAGVSQSPSNKVTEKGKDVELRCDPISGHTALYWYRQSLGQGLEFLIYFQGNSAPDKSGLPSDRFSAERTGGSVSTLTIQRTQQEDSAVYLCASRLDRYSGNTIYFGEGSWLTVV.

The table lists this clone with a count of one. The CDR3, as DNA: TGTGCCAGCAGTGAAGAAACAGGGGAGCTGGAGACCCAGTACTTC. Protein: CASSEETGELETQYF. The chain is built from TRBV2 and TRBJ2-5; TRBD1 matches at 7 bases. CDR3 length: 15 amino acids. Germline-derived CDR1 and CDR2 are SNHLY and FYNNEI. V dropped 1 base and J dropped 5; count of bases not matched to a gene: 7.

J is TRBJ2-1 and V is TRBV9, with D unclear. Germline CDR1 is SGDLS and CDR2 is YYNGEE. With 0 bases removed from V and 8 bases from J, the gap between germline ends came to 12 bases. The CDR3 consists of 14 residues. CDR3 nucleotide sequence: TGTGCCAGCAGCGTAGAGCAGGCGAGTTATGAGCAGTTCTTC. Protein: CASSVEQASYEQFF.

The chain carries TRBV6-5 and TRBJ2-5; 7 nucleotides align to TRBD2. The CDR3 loop spans 13 amino acids. Trimming cost V 6 bases and J 7 bases; bases outside gene matches: 8. Germline lookup yields CDR1 MNHEY and CDR2 SVGAGI. CDR3 amino acids: CASRIAGSGTQYF. The CDR3 DNA follows: TGTGCCAGCAGGATAGCGGGTTCAGGGACCCAGTACTTC.

This rearrangement joins TRBV7-2 to TRBJ2-2; no firm D call. V lost 4 bases, J lost 3 bases, and 6 bases lay in between. Germline loops: CDR1 SGHTA, CDR2 FQGNSA. This CDR3 contains 13 residues. CDR3 in DNA: TGTGCCAGCAGCTCGACTTACACCGGGGAGCTGTTTTTT. This gives the protein CASSSTYTGELFF.

The chain is built from TRBV6-5 and TRBJ1-1, with D maybe TRBD1 (5 bases). Trimming pared 10 bases from V and 0 bases from J, leaving 12 bases between. The CDR3 covers 13 residues. Germline V CDR1 and CDR2: MNHEY, SVGAGI. The CDR3, as DNA: TGTGCCACTAGACGGACAATGAACACTGAAGCTTTCTTT. As protein: CATRRTMNTEAFF.

V and J are TRBV7-3 and TRBJ1-2, with D tentatively TRBD1 (5 bases). Trimming shortened V by 6 bases and J by 7 bases, and 15 bases separated the two germline ends. The CDR3 loop spans 13 amino acids. Germline loops: CDR1 SGHTA, CDR2 FQGTGA. CDR3 protein: CASRPGGEAGYTF. The DNA of the CDR3 is TGTGCCAGCAGGCCCGGGGGGGAGGCTGGCTACACCTTC.

The rearrangement links TRBV5-4 to TRBJ1-2, with 11 bases aligning to TRBD1. The CDR3 runs 17 residues. Per the germline V gene, CDR1 is SGHNT and CDR2 is YYREEE (reference sequence). With 0 bases clipped from V and 8 bases from J, the junction kept 12 bases outside the gene matches. CDR3: CASSLGPGGQGVYGYTF. In DNA, the CDR3 is TGTGCCAGCAGCTTGGGGCCCGGGGGACAGGGGGTTTACGGCTACACCTTC.

This rearrangement joins TRBV6-1 to TRBJ2-6, with D tentatively TRBD1 (6 bases). This CDR3 is built from 19 residues. Trimming took off 0 bases at V and 0 bases at J, with 15 bases between the two ends. The germline gives CDR1 MNHNS, CDR2 SASEGT. CDR3 sequence (DNA): TGTGCCAGCAGTGAAGCTATAAGACAGGCCACCTCTGGGGCCAACGTCCTGACTTTC. This sequence encodes CASSEAIRQATSGANVLTF.

The rearrangement links TRBV7-2 to TRBJ2-3; 12 bases map to TRBD2. Germline CDR1 is SGHTA and CDR2 is FQGNSA. V lost 0 bases, J lost 6 bases, and 4 bases stayed unmatched. This CDR3 contains 16 residues. DNA of the CDR3: TGTGCCAGCAGCTTAGCGCTAACTAGCGGGGGGGATACGCAGTATTTT. It specifies CASSLALTSGGDTQYF.

The chain employs TRBV28 and TRBJ1-2; 12 bases fit TRBD1. The CDR3 consists of 16 residues. The V and J ends lost 0 bases and 6 bases, in that order; junction bases with no gene match: 5. CDR1 is MDHEN and CDR2 is SYDVKM in the germline V gene. The CDR3 sequence: CASSLWGTGGADGYTF. CDR3 nucleotides: TGTGCCAGCAGTTTATGGGGGACAGGGGGCGCAGATGGCTACACCTTC.

By sample share, this clone is medium-sized. The chain couples TRBV2 to TRBJ1-1; D is unclear. The CDR3 has 13 residues. Germline loops: CDR1 SNHLY, CDR2 FYNNEI. The V end was cut by 6 bases, the J end by 0 bases, with 8 bases between. The CDR3 DNA follows: TGTGCCAGCAGCGTTAGTATGAACACTGAAGCTTTCTTT. Translating it yields CASSVSMNTEAFF.

This clone was picked up a small number of times. This chain connects TRBV9 to TRBJ1-4; 7 nucleotides agree with TRBD1. In germline, CDR1 is SGDLS, CDR2 YYNGEE. The CDR3 runs to 16 residues. Trimming removed 4 bases from V and 2 bases from J; junction bases left unmatched: 8. This chain's CDR3 is CASSFATGFTNEKLFF. For the CDR3, the DNA is TGTGCCAGCAGCTTCGCGACAGGGTTTACTAATGAAAAACTGTTTTTT.

In this sample, this clone turned up a few times. The chain employs TRBV2 and TRBJ2-2; D is ambiguous. The CDR3 loop spans 13 amino acids. Germline V gene lookup returns CDR1 SNHLY and CDR2 FYNNEI. With 4 bases removed from V and 5 bases from J, the gap between germline ends came to 8 bases. The CDR3 DNA follows: TGTGCCAGCAGTGCTGAAACTACCGGGGAGCTGTTTTTT. Its protein is CASSAETTGELFF.

In nucleotides, the CDR3 is TGTGCCTGGAGTGAGGGCGGAGGGGTGGAGCAGTACTTC. Residues: CAWSEGGGVEQYF. This chain joins TRBV30 and TRBJ2-7; D is perhaps TRBD2 (6 bases). Between the trimmed V and J ends, which lost 1 base and 7 bases, there was a span of 14 bases. This CDR3 spans 13 amino acids. Germline V lookup: CDR1 GTSNPN, CDR2 SVGIG (reference sequence).

V is TRBV5-4 and J is TRBJ2-7; TRBD2 is a possible D gene (6 bases). Germline CDR1 is SGHNT and CDR2 is YYREEE (reference sequence). The germline V and J ends were trimmed by 6 bases and 5 bases, with 30 bases remaining between them. The CDR3 extends over 18 amino acids. This CDR3 is CASKPGGSMTGGRNEQYF. The DNA of the CDR3 is TGTGCCAGCAAACCTGGGGGGTCAATGACTGGAGGTAGGAACGAGCAGTACTTC. The whole variable domain, remainder taken from reference TRBV5-4 and TRBJ2-7, is ETGVTQSPTHLIKTRGQQVTLRCSSQSGHNTVSWYQQALGQGPQFIFQYYREEENGRGNFPPRFSGLQFPNYSSELNVNALELDDSALYLCASKPGGSMTGGRNEQYFGPGTRLTVT.

The V and J genes are TRBV5-1 and TRBJ1-1, with TRBD1 matching 7 bases. The CDR3 consists of 14 residues. Germline-derived CDR1 and CDR2 are SGHRS and YFSETQ. V was pared by 4 bases and J by 3 bases, with 6 bases of the junction left unmatched. CDR3 sequence reads: CASSPGQSYTEAFF. In DNA, the CDR3 is TGCGCCAGCAGCCCGGGACAGTCTTACACTGAAGCTTTCTTT.

This chain joins TRBV4-3 and TRBJ2-7; weak D call: TRBD1 (6 bases). The germline gives CDR1 LGHNA, CDR2 YSLEER. V dropped 0 bases and J dropped 0 bases, with 12 bases sitting between them. This CDR3 contains 16 residues. This CDR3 reads CASSQDSGAASYEQYF. DNA for the CDR3: TGCGCCAGCAGCCAAGATTCAGGGGCGGCCTCCTACGAGCAGTACTTC.

This clone was found once. V gene TRBV25-1 combines with J gene TRBJ1-2, with D unresolved. From germline, CDR1 is MGHDK and CDR2 SYGVNS. Trimming removed 3 bases from V and 2 bases from J, with 10 bases in between. The CDR3 consists of 14 residues. This chain's CDR3 is CASSDLEGNYGYTF. CDR3 nucleotide sequence: TGTGCCAGCAGTGATCTGGAGGGAAACTATGGCTACACCTTC.

V and J are TRBV5-1 and TRBJ2-5; D may be TRBD1 (5 bases). Germline V CDR1 and CDR2: SGHRS, YFSETQ. The CDR3 loop spans 15 amino acids. V lost 3 bases and J 2 bases, leaving 14 bases between the germline ends. CDR3 protein: CASSYLSGNQETQYF. The DNA of the CDR3 is TGCGCCAGCAGCTACCTATCAGGGAATCAAGAGACCCAGTACTTC.

J is TRBJ1-1 and V is TRBV5-1, with TRBD1 identical over 7 bases. This CDR3 is 14 amino acids long. CDR1 is SGHRS and CDR2 is YFSETQ in the germline V gene. J was trimmed by 1 base and V by 7 bases; bases with no gene match: 7. For the CDR3, the DNA is TGCGCCAGCGCCGCAGGGGGAGAGAACACTGAAGCTTTCTTT. Its translation: CASAAGGENTEAFF.

The chain combines TRBV5-6 with TRBJ2-3; D is uncertain. There are 15 residues in the CDR3. Germline CDR1 is SGHDT and CDR2 is YYEEEE. V dropped 0 bases and J dropped 8 bases, with 16 bases sitting between them. CDR3 loop: CASSLGGVRLGTQYF. Written as DNA, the CDR3 is TGTGCCAGCAGCTTGGGAGGCGTCCGCCTTGGTACGCAGTATTTT.

The chain combines TRBV2 with TRBJ2-1, with D perhaps TRBD2 (5 bases). The germline V and J ends were trimmed by 3 bases and 9 bases, with 9 bases remaining between them. Per the germline V gene, CDR1 is SNHLY and CDR2 is FYNNEI. The CDR3 is 12 amino acids. CDR3 protein: CASSDLRAEQFF. The CDR3 DNA sequence: TGTGCCAGCAGTGACTTGAGGGCTGAGCAGTTCTTC.

The chain joins TRBV6-5 to TRBJ2-1, with a possible D match to TRBD2 (6 bases). The V and J ends lost 2 bases and 4 bases respectively, with 12 bases between them. The CDR3 is made up of 15 amino acids. CDR1 MNHEY and CDR2 SVGAGI come from the germline V gene. The CDR3 loop reads CASSYGSSGYNEQFF. The CDR3 coding sequence is TGTGCCAGCAGTTACGGGAGTAGCGGATACAATGAGCAGTTCTTC.

V usage is TRBV4-3 and J usage is TRBJ1-1, with a possible D match to TRBD1 (6 bases). Germline loops: CDR1 LGHNA, CDR2 YSLEER. The CDR3 spans 16 residues. V was cut by 0 bases and J by 1 base, with 12 bases left in between. CDR3 DNA sequence: TGCGCCAGCAGCCAAGATCTAAGGGGGGGGAACACTGAAGCTTTCTTT. This sequence encodes CASSQDLRGGNTEAFF.